The rows below give T cell receptor beta chains drawn from one sample of a study of blood T cell repertoires in COVID-19. Assay used: immunoSEQ multiplex PCR; TCRdb lists only in-frame clones, some missing. The sample has about 90,000 clones, roughly 80% seen once. The specimen sequenced was peripheral blood. All receptors derive from a woman in her seventies with acute or convalescent COVID-19. CDR3s include the opening cysteine and the closing phenylalanine or tryptophan. The D gene is left open where the match is weak. Some rows have no size entry. The others give once, few or many, or a class for an expanded clone.

CDR3 DNA	CDR3 protein	V gene	clone size	D gene	J gene
TGTGCCAGCAGTTTATACCAGGGGAGTAATCAGCCCCAGCATTTT	CASSLYQGSNQPQHF	TRBV28	-	-	TRBJ1-5
TGTGCCAGCACCCTGGGACAGGGAGATGGGGAGACCCAGTACTTC	CASTLGQGDGETQYF	TRBV7-9	-	TRBD1	TRBJ2-5
TGTGCCAGCAGCGAGACAGGGGCCGACACCGGGGAGCTGTTTTTT	CASSETGADTGELFF	TRBV9	once	TRBD1	TRBJ2-2
TGTGCCAGCAGCTCGCCGGACAGCTATGGCTACACCTTC	CASSSPDSYGYTF	TRBV5-5	-	-	TRBJ1-2
TGTGCCAGCAGCAGACAGGGGGCCAGCTCTGAAGCTTTCTTT	CASSRQGASSEAFF	TRBV5-4	-	TRBD1	TRBJ1-1
TGTGCCAGCAGGGCAGGGATGAACACTGAAGCTTTCTTT	CASRAGMNTEAFF	TRBV2	once	-	TRBJ1-1
TGTGCCAGCTCACCATTTGGCGGGCCTCGGGAGCAGTACTTC	CASSPFGGPREQYF	TRBV18	-	-	TRBJ2-7
TGCGCCAGCAGCTTGGAGGGACTAGCGGGGGGACAAGAGACCCAGTACTTC	CASSLEGLAGGQETQYF	TRBV5-1	-	TRBD2	TRBJ2-5
TGCGCCAGCAGCGCGGGACTAGCGGGACAAGAGACCCAGTACTTC	CASSAGLAGQETQYF	TRBV5-1	-	TRBD2	TRBJ2-5
TGTGCCAGCTCACTGATGGACAGACCCACTAATTCACCCCTCCACTTT	CASSLMDRPTNSPLHF	TRBV18	-	-	TRBJ1-6
TGTGCCAGCAGCCTAGCGGGAGTGGGTAATGAGCAGTTCTTC	CASSLAGVGNEQFF	TRBV28	-	TRBD2	TRBJ2-1
TGTGCCAGTAGCCTACTAGCGGGGGCCTACAATGAGCAGTTCTTC	CASSLLAGAYNEQFF	TRBV19	-	TRBD2	TRBJ2-1
TGCGCCAGCAGTGACCCCACAGGGCAGTCCGGAAACACCATATATTTT	CASSDPTGQSGNTIYF	TRBV10-2	-	-	TRBJ1-3
TGCGCCAGCAGCCATTCCCCCGGGGGTAACACCGGGGAGCTGTTTTTT	CASSHSPGGNTGELFF	TRBV5-1	-	-	TRBJ2-2
TGTGCCAGCAGCCCGAGCGGGGGGGGTTCCTACGAGCAGTACTTC	CASSPSGGGSYEQYF	TRBV5-4	many	TRBD2	TRBJ2-7
TGTGCCAGCAGTTACCGAGAGGTTTCTAATGAAAAACTGTTTTTT	CASSYREVSNEKLFF	TRBV6-2/TRBV6-3	-	-	TRBJ1-4
TGTGCCAGCAGGTGGGCGGGGGCCAACGTCCTGACTTTC	CASRWAGANVLTF	TRBV6-5	-	-	TRBJ2-6
TGTGCCAGCAGCCAAGTCCCTGACTCGCTCTACGAGCAGTACTTC	CASSQVPDSLYEQYF	TRBV3-1/TRBV3-2	once	-	TRBJ2-7
TGTGCCAGCGGACAGGGACCGGGGGAGCTGTTTTTT	CASGQGPGELFF	TRBV21-1	-	-	TRBJ2-2
TGCAGCGTTGAAGTCTGGCGGCCTAGCTCCTACAATGAGCAGTTCTTC	CSVEVWRPSSYNEQFF	TRBV29-1	-	-	TRBJ2-1
TGTGCCAGCAGCGTAACTAGCGGGGTCGTCGGAGATACGCAGTATTTT	CASSVTSGVVGDTQYF	TRBV9	-	TRBD2	TRBJ2-3
TGTGCCAGCAGCGTAGACCGATCAGGCATCTCTGGAAACACCATATATTTT	CASSVDRSGISGNTIYF	TRBV9	few	-	TRBJ1-3
TGTGCCAGCAGCCTTTGGCGGACAGGGGGCACAGATACGCAGTATTTT	CASSLWRTGGTDTQYF	TRBV3-1/TRBV3-2	-	TRBD1	TRBJ2-3
TGCAGCGTTGAACTGGACAGGGGGCGGTCGGAGACCCAGTACTTC	CSVELDRGRSETQYF	TRBV29-1	-	TRBD1	TRBJ2-5
TGTGCCAGCAGTTCTCGGACAGATGGCTACACCTTC	CASSSRTDGYTF	TRBV6-6	-	-	TRBJ1-2
TGTGCCAGCAGCCGCGATCGGGAAACTAACTATGGCTACACCTTC	CASSRDRETNYGYTF	TRBV5-4	few	-	TRBJ1-2
TGTGCCACCAGCAAGGGGGTGGTTAATGAGCAGTTCTTC	CATSKGVVNEQFF	TRBV15	-	-	TRBJ2-1
TGTGCCAGCTCACCGAGCGAGACCCAGTACTTC	CASSPSETQYF	TRBV18	-	-	TRBJ2-5
TGCGCCAGCAGCTGGACAGGGAATGAGCAGTTCTTC	CASSWTGNEQFF	TRBV5-1	-	TRBD1	TRBJ2-1
TGTGCCAGCTCACTACGGGACTCGAATCCTGGGGCCAACGTCCTGACTTTC	CASSLRDSNPGANVLTF	TRBV18	-	-	TRBJ2-6
TGCGCCAGCAGCTTGGGACAGGGACCCTACAATGAGCAGTTCTTC	CASSLGQGPYNEQFF	TRBV5-1	few	TRBD1	TRBJ2-1
TGTGCCAGCAGTTACTCGTCAGGGGCCACCTACGAGCAGTACTTC	CASSYSSGATYEQYF	TRBV6-5	-	-	TRBJ2-7
TGTGCCAGCAAGCGACCGGGACAGCTCTACGAGCAGTACTTC	CASKRPGQLYEQYF	TRBV28	-	TRBD1	TRBJ2-7
TGCAGTGCTAGTAAAGAACCAGGGGGTGCTAATGAAAAACTGTTTTTT	CSASKEPGGANEKLFF	TRBV20-1	-	TRBD1	TRBJ1-4
TGTGCCAGCAGTTTCGCTCGTGGAGGTCAGCCCCAGCATTTT	CASSFARGGQPQHF	TRBV27	-	-	TRBJ1-5
TGTGCCCTCGAGGGAGGGATTGCCACTGAAGCTTTCTTT	CALEGGIATEAFF	TRBV9	few	-	TRBJ1-1
TGTGCCAGCACTTTACAGGGAAATCAGCCCCAGCATTTT	CASTLQGNQPQHF	TRBV28	-	-	TRBJ1-5
TGTGCCAGTAGTATAGCTCACAGGGGGGGCGATCGGCCGCGGCCCCAGCATTTT	CASSIAHRGGDRPRPQHF	TRBV19	-	TRBD1	TRBJ1-5
TGCAGCGGGCTCGGAGCCTATGGCTACACCTTC	CSGLGAYGYTF	TRBV29-1	once	-	TRBJ1-2
TGTGCCAGCAGCGTAGACCGTGGGGGGAATTCACCCCTCCACTTT	CASSVDRGGNSPLHF	TRBV9	-	-	TRBJ1-6
TGTGCCAGCAGAGGGGAAAATGGACAGCTTTCGAAAGCTTTCTTT	CASRGENGQLSKAFF	TRBV28	-	-	TRBJ1-1
TGTGCCAGCAGCTTGGGCAGGGGCACGAGTTGGCAGTACTTC	CASSLGRGTSWQYF	TRBV5-5	-	-	TRBJ2-7
TGTGCCAGCAGCCAAGGGACAGTAAAGCAAGAGACCCAGTACTTC	CASSQGTVKQETQYF	TRBV4-2	-	-	TRBJ2-5
TGTGCCAGCAGTTTCCCAACAGGGGAAGCCAAAAACATTCAGTACTTC	CASSFPTGEAKNIQYF	TRBV28	-	TRBD1	TRBJ2-4
TGTGCCACTTCCTTAAGGGGCAGGGGGCGCGATACGCAGTATTTT	CATSLRGRGRDTQYF	TRBV24-1	-	TRBD1	TRBJ2-3
TGTGCCAGCAGTGAAAATTGGGGCAGGGTTAATCAGCCCCAGCATTTT	CASSENWGRVNQPQHF	TRBV6-1	-	-	TRBJ1-5
TGTGCCAGCAGTTCACTAGGAGGGTCCGATTCACCCCTCCACTTT	CASSSLGGSDSPLHF	TRBV6-6	-	-	TRBJ1-6
TGTGCCAGCAGTGAATGGACTAGCGGGAACTACAATGAGCAGTTCTTC	CASSEWTSGNYNEQFF	TRBV6-1	-	TRBD2	TRBJ2-1
TGTGCCAGCAGCCCCACCCCCGGACAGAACTATGGCTACACCTTC	CASSPTPGQNYGYTF	TRBV3-1/TRBV3-2	-	-	TRBJ1-2
TGTGCCAGTAGTATTAGCGGGTCTAGCACAGATACGCAGTATTTT	CASSISGSSTDTQYF	TRBV19	-	TRBD2	TRBJ2-3
TGTGCCAGCAGCCGGGAGCCGAACACTGAAGCTTTCTTT	CASSREPNTEAFF	TRBV12-3/TRBV12-4	-	-	TRBJ1-1
TGTGCCTGGAGTTCGGGGTTCGGCCTATACGAGCAGTACTTC	CAWSSGFGLYEQYF	TRBV30	few	-	TRBJ2-7
TGTGCCAGCAGTACCTCCACAGGGTGGGATCAGCCCCAGCATTTT	CASSTSTGWDQPQHF	TRBV28	-	-	TRBJ1-5
TGCAGCGTGGGGGACAGGGACTGGGCTGAAGCTTTCTTT	CSVGDRDWAEAFF	TRBV29-1	-	TRBD1	TRBJ1-1
TGTGCCAGCCGACGGGACAGGGGATACACTGAAGCTTTCTTT	CASRRDRGYTEAFF	TRBV2	once	TRBD1	TRBJ1-1